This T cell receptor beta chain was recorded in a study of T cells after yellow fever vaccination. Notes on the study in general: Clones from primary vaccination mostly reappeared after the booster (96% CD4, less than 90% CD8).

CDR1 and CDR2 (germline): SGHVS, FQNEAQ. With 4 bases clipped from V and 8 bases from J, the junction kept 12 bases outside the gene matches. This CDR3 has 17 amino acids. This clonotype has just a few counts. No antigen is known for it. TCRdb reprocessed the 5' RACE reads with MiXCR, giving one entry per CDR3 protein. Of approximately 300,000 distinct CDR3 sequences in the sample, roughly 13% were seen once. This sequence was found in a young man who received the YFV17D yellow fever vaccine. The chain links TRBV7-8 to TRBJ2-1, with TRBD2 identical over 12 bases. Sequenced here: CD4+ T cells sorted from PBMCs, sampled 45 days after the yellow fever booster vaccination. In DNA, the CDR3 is TGTGCCAGCAGCTCCGCCCCTGTGACTAGCGGGAGTTATGAGCAGTTCTTC. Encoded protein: CASSSAPVTSGSYEQFF.